The table lists the clone carrying this T cell receptor beta chain with many counts. The CDR3 covers 15 residues. CDR1 and CDR2 (germline): SQVTM, ANQGSEA. V shed 2 bases and J shed 0 bases, with 12 bases lying between them. The authors prepared the TCRbeta library with unique molecular identifiers. MiXCR, run by TCRdb on the PCR reads, gives a single entry per CDR3 protein. The sample includes about 610,000 distinct CDR3 sequences, more than 9% of them seen just once. The data belong to a study of T-cell reconstitution after alpha-beta-depleted transplantation in children. The chain uses TRBV29-1 and TRBJ2-3; weak D call: TRBD1 (5 bases). The receptor's source is a human donor who donated a stem cell graft to a child with acute myeloid leukemia. The source material was PBMCs from the stem cell graft donor, sampled from the stem cell graft. The CDR3 nucleotides read TGCAGCGTTGAACCAGGGCGATCTAGCACAGATACGCAGTATTTT. This sequence encodes CSVEPGRSSTDTQYF.